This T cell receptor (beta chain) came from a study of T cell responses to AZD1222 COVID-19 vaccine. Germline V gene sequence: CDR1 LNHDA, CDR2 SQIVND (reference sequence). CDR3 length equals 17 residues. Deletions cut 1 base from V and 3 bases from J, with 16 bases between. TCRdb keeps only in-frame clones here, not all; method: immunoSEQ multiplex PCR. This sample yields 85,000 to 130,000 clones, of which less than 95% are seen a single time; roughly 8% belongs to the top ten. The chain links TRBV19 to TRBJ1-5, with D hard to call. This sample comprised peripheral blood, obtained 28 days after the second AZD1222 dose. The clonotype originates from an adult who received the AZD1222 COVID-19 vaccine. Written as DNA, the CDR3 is TGTGCCAGTAGTATAGTCTCCTCGGTAAGTTACAATCAGCCCCAGCATTTT. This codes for CASSIVSSVSYNQPQHF.